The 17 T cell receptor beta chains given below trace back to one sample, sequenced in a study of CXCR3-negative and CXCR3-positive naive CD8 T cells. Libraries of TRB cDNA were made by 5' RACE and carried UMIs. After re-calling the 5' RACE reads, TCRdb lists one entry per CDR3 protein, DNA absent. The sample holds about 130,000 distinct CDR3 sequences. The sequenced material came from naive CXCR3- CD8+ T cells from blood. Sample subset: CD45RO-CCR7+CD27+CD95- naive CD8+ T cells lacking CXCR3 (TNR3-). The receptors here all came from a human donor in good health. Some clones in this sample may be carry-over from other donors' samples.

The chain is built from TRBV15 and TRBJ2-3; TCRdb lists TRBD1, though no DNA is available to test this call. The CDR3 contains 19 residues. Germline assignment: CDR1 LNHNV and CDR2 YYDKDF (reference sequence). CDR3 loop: CATSREPPDTGWSTDTQYF.

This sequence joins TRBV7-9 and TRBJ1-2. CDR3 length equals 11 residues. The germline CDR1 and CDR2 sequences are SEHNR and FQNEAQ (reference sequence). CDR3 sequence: CATWNNYGYTF.

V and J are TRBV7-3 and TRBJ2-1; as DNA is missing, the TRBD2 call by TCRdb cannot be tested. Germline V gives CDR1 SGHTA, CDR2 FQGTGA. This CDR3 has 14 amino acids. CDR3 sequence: CASSTGGSGARWFF. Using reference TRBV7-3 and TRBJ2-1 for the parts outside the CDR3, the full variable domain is GAGVSQTPSNKVTEKGKYVELRCDPISGHTALYWYRQSLGQGPEFLIYFQGTGAADDSGLPNDRFFAVRPEGSVSTLKIQRTERGDSAVYLCASSTGGSGARWFFGPGTRLTVL.

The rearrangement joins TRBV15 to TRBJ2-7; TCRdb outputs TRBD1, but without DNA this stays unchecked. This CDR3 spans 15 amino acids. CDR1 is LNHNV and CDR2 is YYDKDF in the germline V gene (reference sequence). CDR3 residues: CATSRGTGVGYEQYF.

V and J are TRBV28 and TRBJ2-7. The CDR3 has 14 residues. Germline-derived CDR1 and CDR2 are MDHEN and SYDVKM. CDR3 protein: CASSLLVSSYEQYF.

This chain's CDR3 is CSVGALTDTQYF. The chain is built from TRBV29-1 and TRBJ2-3. Germline V gives CDR1 SQVTM, CDR2 ANQGSEA. This CDR3 is 12 amino acids long.

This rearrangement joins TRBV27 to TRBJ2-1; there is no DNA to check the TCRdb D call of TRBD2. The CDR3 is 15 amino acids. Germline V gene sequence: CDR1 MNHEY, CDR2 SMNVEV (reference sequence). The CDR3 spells CASSFDGGGYNEQFF.

This CDR3 reads CASRGTGGETQYF. The rearrangement uses TRBV12-3 or TRBV12-4 and TRBJ2-5; the D call of TRBD1 rests on TCRdb alone, since no DNA is present to check it. This CDR3 spans 13 amino acids.

This CDR3 reads CASSTLDRVQQFF. The chain combines TRBV27 with TRBJ2-1; the TCRdb D gene call, TRBD1, has no DNA to confirm it. This CDR3 comprises 13 residues. Germline lookup yields CDR1 MNHEY and CDR2 SMNVEV (reference sequence).

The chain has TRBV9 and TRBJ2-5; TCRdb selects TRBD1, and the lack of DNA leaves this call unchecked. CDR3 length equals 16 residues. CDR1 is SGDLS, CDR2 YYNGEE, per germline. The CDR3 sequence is CASSGKHGEFQETQYF.

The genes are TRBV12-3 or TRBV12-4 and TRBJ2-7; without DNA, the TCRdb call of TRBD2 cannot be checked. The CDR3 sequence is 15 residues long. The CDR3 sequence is CASSPLGLAGYEQYF.

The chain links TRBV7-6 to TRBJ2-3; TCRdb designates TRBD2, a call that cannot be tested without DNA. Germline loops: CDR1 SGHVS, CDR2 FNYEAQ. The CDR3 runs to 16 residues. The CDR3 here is CASSSTLAGATDTQYF.

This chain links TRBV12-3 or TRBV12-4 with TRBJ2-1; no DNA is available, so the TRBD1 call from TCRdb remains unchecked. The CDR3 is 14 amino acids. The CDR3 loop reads CASTIGGAYNEQFF.

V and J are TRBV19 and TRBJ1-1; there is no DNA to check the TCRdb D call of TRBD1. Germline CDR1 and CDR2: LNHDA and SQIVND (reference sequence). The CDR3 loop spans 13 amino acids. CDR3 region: CASTSPGHSEAFF.

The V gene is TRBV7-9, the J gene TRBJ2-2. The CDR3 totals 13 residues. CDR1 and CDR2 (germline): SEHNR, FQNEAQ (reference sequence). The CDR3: CASSLTPVGELFF. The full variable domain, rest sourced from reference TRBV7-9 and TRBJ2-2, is DTGVSQNPRHKITKRGQNVTFRCDPISEHNRLYWYRQTLGQGPEFLTYFQNEAQLEKSRLLSDRFSAERPKGSFSTLEIQRTEQGDSAMYLCASSLTPVGELFFGEGSRLTVL.

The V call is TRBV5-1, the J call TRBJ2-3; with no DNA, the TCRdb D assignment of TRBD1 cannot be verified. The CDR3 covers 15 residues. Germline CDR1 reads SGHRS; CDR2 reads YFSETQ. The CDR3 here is CASSLVQGRTDTQYF.

Here the CDR3 reads CASSSERDRTSYEQYF. J is TRBJ2-7 and V is TRBV28; as DNA is missing, the TRBD1 call by TCRdb cannot be tested. Germline V CDR1 and CDR2: MDHEN, SYDVKM. CDR3 size: 16 residues.